This T cell receptor (beta chain) emerged from a study of OX40 agonist ivuxolimab in advanced cancers. Study in general: Intravenous ivuxolimab was administered to patients every 2 weeks at 0.01 to 10 mg/kg.

Libraries were prepared by immunoSEQ multiplex PCR; TCRdb keeps only in-frame clonotypes and omits some of them. The table has tens of thousands of clones, roughly 87% seen once. The CDR3 contains 16 residues. CDR1 and CDR2 (germline): MNHEY, SMNVEV (reference sequence). Trimming cost V 3 bases and J 1 base, with 13 bases left between them. A single count supports this clone. The antigen remains unidentified. Study outcomes and limitations: The study found that CD8+ T cells averaged more expanded clones than CD4+. Circulating CD4+ and CD8+ T cells showed clonal expansion by week 6 at 0.1 to 3.0 mg/kg. Among the lowest levels of clonal expansion were found in partial responders at 0.1-3.0 mg/kg.

This chain uses TRBV27 with TRBJ2-1; D assignment may be TRBD1 or TRBD2 (6 bases each). The sample was CD4+ or CD8+ T cells sorted from blood, taken in a trial of the OX40 agonist ivuxolimab. The clonotype comes from an adult with an advanced solid tumor such as melanoma, head and neck, liver or kidney cancer. DNA of the CDR3: TGTGCCAGCAGTTTCGTGAGGGGGAGGTCCTACAATGAGCAGTTCTTC. This gives the protein CASSFVRGRSYNEQFF.